The T cell receptor beta chain described here comes from a study of OX40 agonist ivuxolimab in advanced cancers. As for the study in general: Ivuxolimab was delivered to patients intravenously every 2 weeks at doses spanning 0.01 to 10 mg/kg. Hepatocellular carcinoma, melanoma, renal cell or head and neck cancer affected the dose-escalation patients. Three partial responders included one hepatocellular carcinoma patient and two cutaneous melanoma patients.

This clone was picked up one time. Assay used: immunoSEQ multiplex PCR; TCRdb lists only in-frame clones, some missing. The sample carries about 70,000 clones, 88% recorded once. The CDR3 is 16 residues long. Germline V CDR1 and CDR2: SGHRS, YFSETQ. The V segment lost 4 bases and the J segment 2 bases; nucleotides outside the gene matches: 9. Autoimmune disease history or systemic immunosuppression led to patient exclusion. Sequenced here: CD4+ or CD8+ T cells sorted from blood, sampled in a trial of the OX40 agonist ivuxolimab. The TCR comes from an adult with an advanced solid tumor such as melanoma, head and neck, liver or kidney cancer. The rearrangement uses TRBV5-1 and TRBJ2-3; 8 nucleotides line up with TRBD2. The CDR3: CASSPATSGYTDTQYF. DNA of the CDR3: TGCGCCAGCAGCCCAGCAACTAGCGGCTACACAGATACGCAGTATTTT.